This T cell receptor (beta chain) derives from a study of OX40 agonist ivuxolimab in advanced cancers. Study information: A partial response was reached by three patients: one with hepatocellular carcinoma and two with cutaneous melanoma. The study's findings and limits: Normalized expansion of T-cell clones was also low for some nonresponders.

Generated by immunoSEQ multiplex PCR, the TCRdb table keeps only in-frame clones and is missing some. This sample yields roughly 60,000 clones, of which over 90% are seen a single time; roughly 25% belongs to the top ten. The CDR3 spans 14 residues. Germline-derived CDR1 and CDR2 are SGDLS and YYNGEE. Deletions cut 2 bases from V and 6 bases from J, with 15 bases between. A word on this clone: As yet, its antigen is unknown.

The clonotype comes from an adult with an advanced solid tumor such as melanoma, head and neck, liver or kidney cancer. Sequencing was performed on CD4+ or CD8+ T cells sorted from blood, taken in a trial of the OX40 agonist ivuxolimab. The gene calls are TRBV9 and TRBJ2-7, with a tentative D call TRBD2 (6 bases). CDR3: CASSVQGGVSEQYF. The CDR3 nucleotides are TGTGCCAGCAGCGTCCAGGGAGGTGTCAGCGAGCAGTACTTC. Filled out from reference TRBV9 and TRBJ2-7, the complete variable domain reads DSGVTQTPKHLITATGQRVTLRCSPRSGDLSVYWYQQSLDQGLQFLIQYYNGEERAKGNILERFSAQQFPDLHSELNLSSLELGDSALYFCASSVQGGVSEQYFGPGTRLTVT.